Listed here is a single T cell receptor beta chain. Antigen specificity is unknown. Compared with germline, one end of the junction differs, possibly owing to a read error. TCRdb recomputed calls from the multiplex PCR reads with MiXCR, one row per CDR3 protein. The sample contains 200,000 or so distinct CDR3 sequences, around 33% of which appear only once. The source of the sample is a study of breast tumors, draining lymph nodes, adjacent tissues. Study-wide results and limits: Tumor and nontumor repertoires were significantly more similar in luminal-like than in basal-like breast cancer. Findings are consistent with lymph node origin and intratumoral expansion of most tumor T cells. Tumor T cell lymph node origin was a supported hypothesis, not proven. Tumor repertoires ranked between lymph nodes and nontumor tissue in diversity, with V and J gene preferences.

The lymph nodes were axillary draining lymph nodes from breast cancer patients. This sequence originates from a female donor with breast cancer. Some clones in this sample may be carry-over from other donors' samples. The source material was axillary lymph node tissue.

CDR3 in amino acids: CAGSWSLAGDTGELLF. CDR3 DNA: TGTGCCGGCAGTTGGTCCCTAGCGGGGGACACCGGGGAGCTGCTTTTT. This chain uses TRBV6-2 or TRBV6-3 with TRBJ2-2; TRBD2 matches at 10 bases. The CDR3 spans 16 residues. Germline V gene sequence: CDR1 MNHEY, CDR2 SVGEGT.